A selection of T cell receptor beta chains follows, all from one sample in a study of shared clonotypes between healthy human individuals. Libraries were prepared by immunoSEQ multiplex PCR; TCRdb keeps only in-frame clonotypes and omits some of them. The sample comprises about 2,500,000 clones, 90% to 95% of which are singletons, and around 0.15% rests with the top ten. Sequences were obtained from naive CD4+ T cells sorted from blood. The origin of the receptors is a man aged 18 to 35 in good health. Both conserved end residues are part of each CDR3. D genes are given only for firm matches. Size is stated for part of the rows, as once, few or many counts, or as a class when the clone is expanded.

d_call,v_call,j_call,clone_size,cdr3_nt,cdr3_aa
.,TRBV11-2,TRBJ2-3,once,TGTGCCAGCAGCTTAGATTATAAGCGAGATACGCAGTATTTT,CASSLDYKRDTQYF
TRBD1,TRBV6-6,TRBJ2-1,.,TGTGCCAGCAGTACAGGGGCCTCCAATGAGCAGTTCTTC,CASSTGASNEQFF
.,TRBV5-5,TRBJ1-2,.,TGTGCCAGCAGCCGGCTAGACAGTCCTTTCCGAAATGGCTACACCTTC,CASSRLDSPFRNGYTF
.,TRBV10-3,TRBJ2-3,.,TGTGCCATCAGTGAGAGGCAGGGCTCTAGCACAGATACGCAGTATTTT,CAISERQGSSTDTQYF
.,TRBV18,TRBJ2-7,.,TGTGCCAGCTCAGCGCCGGGACAAGTCTACGAGCAGTACTTC,CASSAPGQVYEQYF
.,TRBV7-2,TRBJ2-7,once,TGTGCCAGCAGCTTAGGAGAGCCGCAGTACTTC,CASSLGEPQYF
.,TRBV11-2,TRBJ2-7,once,TGTGCCAGCAGCCTGGGACCCCCTATCTACGAGCAGTACTTC,CASSLGPPIYEQYF
TRBD2,TRBV7-3,TRBJ2-3,.,TGTGCCAGCAGCTTAACTAGCGGGGGGGTGGATACGCAGTATTTT,CASSLTSGGVDTQYF
.,TRBV19,TRBJ1-2,.,TGTGCCAGTAGTATTCTCCCCGGGCAGGCTGCTTTTTCTTATGGCTACACCTTC,CASSILPGQAAFSYGYTF
.,TRBV5-6,TRBJ1-5,.,TGTGCCAGCAGCCTGGCCGGGGGGGGTCAGCCCCAGCATTTT,CASSLAGGGQPQHF
TRBD1,TRBV5-1,TRBJ2-7,.,TGCGCCAGCAGCTTGGAAGCACCGGGACAGCCCTACGGGCAGTACTTC,CASSLEAPGQPYGQYF
.,TRBV11-3,TRBJ2-7,.,TGTGCCAGCAGTTCGGAGGAGGACCACGAGCAGTACTTC,CASSSEEDHEQYF
.,TRBV19,TRBJ2-3,.,TGTGCCAGTAAGGGCGGAGGAAGCACAGATACGCAGTATTTT,CASKGGGSTDTQYF
TRBD1,TRBV6-6,TRBJ1-4,.,TGTGCCAGCAGGTACAACCGGGACAGGGGTGAAAAACTGTTTTTT,CASRYNRDRGEKLFF
.,TRBV9,TRBJ1-4,.,TGTGCCAGCAGCGGGGGCGCTAATGAAAAACTGTTTTTT,CASSGGANEKLFF
TRBD1,TRBV27,TRBJ1-2,.,TGTGCCAGCGGCCGACAGGGGAACTATGGCTACACCTTC,CASGRQGNYGYTF
TRBD2,TRBV19,TRBJ2-1,.,TGTGCCAGTAGTCCCGGGAGGAGCTCCTACAATGAGCAGTTCTTC,CASSPGRSSYNEQFF
TRBD1,TRBV13,TRBJ1-2,.,TGTGCCAGCAGCTCACAGGGGGCGCTAGGCTATGGCTACACCTTC,CASSSQGALGYGYTF
TRBD1,TRBV7-9,TRBJ1-4,.,TGTGCCAGCAGAGTCGGACAGGCTGCAACTAATGAAAAACTGTTTTTT,CASRVGQAATNEKLFF
.,TRBV7-2,TRBJ1-3,.,TGTGCCAGCAGCGTGAAGGACTCGGGGGGAAACACCATATATTTT,CASSVKDSGGNTIYF
.,TRBV5-4,TRBJ2-7,.,TGTGCCAGCAGCATGTTCTACGAGCAGTACTTC,CASSMFYEQYF
.,TRBV28,TRBJ1-6,.,TGTGCCAGCAGTATCCAGACAGGCGAGGATTCACCCCTCCACTTT,CASSIQTGEDSPLHF
.,TRBV6-6,TRBJ2-5,.,TGTGCCAGCAGTTACTCAAAAGGCAGCGAAGAGACCCAGTACTTC,CASSYSKGSEETQYF
TRBD1,TRBV19,TRBJ1-4,.,TGTGCCAGTAGTCTCCGACAGGGAACTAATGAAAAACTGTTTTTT,CASSLRQGTNEKLFF
.,TRBV25-1,TRBJ2-3,.,TGTGCCACCTCCGACGGACAGACCTTCACAGATACGCAGTATTTT,CATSDGQTFTDTQYF
TRBD1,TRBV30,TRBJ2-2,few,TGTGCCTGGAGTGTACGTGCAGGGGGCTCCGGGGAGCTGTTTTTT,CAWSVRAGGSGELFF
TRBD2,TRBV5-1,TRBJ2-3,.,TGCGCCAGCAGCGAAGCGGGGGCATCCACAGATACGCAGTATTTT,CASSEAGASTDTQYF
.,TRBV5-4,TRBJ1-6,few,TGTGCCAGCAGCCAAAATTCCGGGACAATTAATTCACCCCTCCACTTT,CASSQNSGTINSPLHF
.,TRBV7-9,TRBJ2-1,.,TGTGCCAGCAGCTTAGTGCAGGGCATCGGGAATGAGCAGTTCTTC,CASSLVQGIGNEQFF
.,TRBV27,TRBJ2-5,.,TGTGCCAGCAGGCGTACAGGGACAGAGACCCAGTACTTC,CASRRTGTETQYF
.,TRBV2,TRBJ2-1,.,TGTGCCAGCAGGGCGGAGGTTGAGCAGTTCTTC,CASRAEVEQFF
.,TRBV11-2,TRBJ2-3,.,TGTGCCAGCAGATTTCTCCGGGACACGGAGACAGATACGCAGTATTTT,CASRFLRDTETDTQYF
.,TRBV7-2,TRBJ2-5,.,TGTGCCAGCAGCTTAGTTCGGGAAGAGACCCAGTACTTC,CASSLVREETQYF
.,TRBV7-2,TRBJ2-7,.,TGTGCCAGCAGCTTAGGCCTGTCCAGCTCCTACGAGCAGTACTTC,CASSLGLSSSYEQYF
TRBD2,TRBV4-2,TRBJ2-3,.,TGTGCCAGCAGCCAAGCCGGGACTAGGAGCACAGATACGCAGTATTTT,CASSQAGTRSTDTQYF
.,TRBV6-1,TRBJ1-6,.,TGTGCCAGCAGTGAAGCAGGCCGCTTAAGAGATTCACCCCTCCACTTT,CASSEAGRLRDSPLHF
.,TRBV15,TRBJ2-3,.,TGTGCCACCAGCAGAGAACACTCAACTAGCACAGATACGCAGTATTTT,CATSREHSTSTDTQYF
TRBD2,TRBV5-4,TRBJ2-2,.,TGTGCCAGCAGCTCTGGACTAGCGGGAGTGTCCGGGGAGCTGTTTTTT,CASSSGLAGVSGELFF
.,TRBV27,TRBJ2-1,.,TGTGCCAGCAGTTCCTCACAGTACAATGAGCAGTTCTTC,CASSSSQYNEQFF
.,TRBV7-9,TRBJ2-7,.,TGTGCCAGCAGCTCCAGAGGAGGGAGCCACGAGCAGTACTTC,CASSSRGGSHEQYF
.,TRBV5-5,TRBJ2-7,.,TGTGCCAGCAGCTTGAGTACAGGGCGCGAGCAGTACTTC,CASSLSTGREQYF
TRBD1,TRBV9,TRBJ2-7,.,TGTGCCAGCAGCGTAGGAAGGGACAGTGACCAGCAGTACTTC,CASSVGRDSDQQYF
.,TRBV27,TRBJ2-5,.,TGTGCCAGCAGTTTGAGCGGCCGATACCAAGAGACCCAGTACTTC,CASSLSGRYQETQYF
.,TRBV4-2,TRBJ1-3,.,TGTGCCAGCAGCCAAGGTTTACAGGGATCCGGAAACACCATATATTTT,CASSQGLQGSGNTIYF
.,TRBV6-6,TRBJ1-1,.,TGTGCCAGCACCTGGGGATCCACTGAAGCTTTCTTT,CASTWGSTEAFF
TRBD1,TRBV19,TRBJ2-7,few,TGTGCCAGTAATCCCGGGACAGGGGCCTACGAGCAGTACTTC,CASNPGTGAYEQYF